Here is one T cell receptor beta chain with its context. This clone was counted only a few times. Its antigen remains unidentified. No clone much larger than this one lies a single base away; base qualities are absent. Unmatched junction bases come to 4, with V trimmed by 5 bases and J by 1 base. CDR1 and CDR2, per the germline V gene (reference sequence), are LNHDA and SQIVND. The CDR3, cysteine through phenylalanine, is 14 amino acids long. Kept here is only the CDR3 DNA, which spans 42 bases and is read in frame from base 1. Each donor gave one peripheral blood draw, averaging around 0.11 L, which was collected into heparinised tubes. Using a panel that included CD45RO, CCR7, CD25, CD127, CD95 and CD27, naive, central memory, regulatory and stem cell-like memory CD4+ T cells were sorted on a BD FACSAria II. Purity was above 95% for every sorted population. PBMCs were separated immediately by Lymphoprep density gradient centrifugation and were stained directly, without being cultured. To minimize batch effects, samples were stained and sorted in pairs, one healthy donor with one patient per experiment.

This sample was included in a study of beta chain features in type 1 diabetes (dated by TCRdb to between 2017 and 2018). About the full investigation: Patients and healthy donors did not differ in mean age, gender distribution, total cell number or subset yield. A total of 100 million to 110 million sorted cells were examined across all samples, and a strong correlation was observed between cell number per subset and RNA yield. In the study, TCRB repertoires of sorted circulating CD4+ T cell subsets from recently diagnosed type 1 diabetes patients were compared with those of matched healthy donors. Regulatory and stem cell-like memory subsets were obtained from only 8 patients and about eight healthy donors, while naive and central memory subsets were obtained from all 30 or so donors.

The High Capacity cDNA Reverse Transcription Kit was used to reverse transcribe all of the isolated RNA, meaning that expressed TCRB transcripts were what got sequenced. Deep immunoSEQ sequencing was performed on naive, central memory and regulatory T cell samples, with an average of around 3.5 million total reads per sample. Sorted cells were lysed in RLT buffer and RNA was extracted with DNase-treated RNeasy Micro or Mini kits, depending on cell number. To prevent cross-contamination, every cell subset was processed on its own, while patient and healthy donor samples were processed together. Using the immunoSEQ multiplex PCR, TCRB sequences were amplified from cDNA into 87-bp fragments spanning the CDR3 region. Sequencing of the amplicons was done on the Illumina HiSeq platform. The authors' analysis ran thus. Synthetic template baselines were used to correct PCR bias computationally, reads within Hamming distance 2 were collapsed, and singletons that could not be merged were discarded. Reads were aligned against IMGT to assign V, D and J genes, CDR3 length and insertions or deletions at six rearrangement sites. Within each subset, clonotype counts were normalized to sorted cell number, after which true diversity and Gini coefficients were computed with the tcR R package. Repertoire sharing was quantified using the overlap coefficient calculated on TCRB nucleotide sequences. Out-of-frame TCRB sequences from naive cells were analyzed to stand in for the pre-selection repertoire. TCRdb's version of the immuneACCESS table is confined to in-frame rearrangements and falls short of the full clone set. An unresolved V gene accounts for under half of the shortfall where checked; the remainder is of unknown origin. The DNA was the basis for D and trimming; V, J and clone size are from that table. Within this sample are around 250,000 clones, with about a fifth of them counted one time only. The ten most abundant clones make up about 0.027% of the sample.

Study-wide findings and limitations: Sequencing cDNA rather than genomic DNA could over-represent highly expressing activated cells, although activation and CD3 levels did not differ between groups. Shorter templates might have been favored by PCR, but patient and control samples were amplified and corrected together, so both groups would have been affected equally by any skew. The naive, central memory and regulatory TCRB repertoires appeared to resemble one another more closely among patients than among healthy donors. Because small numbers of individuals were included in the HLA sub-analyses, any influence of HLA type on TCRB rearrangement was left unresolved. Patients with type 1 diabetes made fewer insertions and deleted more nucleotides at VDJ recombination sites, implying thymic rearrangement abnormalities. In all four CD4+ subsets, TCRB CDR3 length was moderately but significantly shorter in type 1 diabetes patients.

This chain is built from TRBV19 and TRBJ2-7, and TRBD1 matches 8 of the central bases. The receptor's source is a woman aged 40 to 50 with type 1 diabetes. The specimen was naive CD4+ T cells from blood. The cell subset or site label, read with the paper, signifies: true naive CD4+ T cells. The CDR3 has the sequence CASSEQGGSYEQYF. In nucleotide form, the sequence is TGTGCCAGTAGTGAACAGGGGGGATCCTACGAGCAGTACTTC.